This TCR beta chain was obtained from a study of CD8 T cells in ankylosing spondylitis. Concerning this clonotype itself: Its matching antigen is unknown.

The study, taken as a whole, reports: Disease-linked clones were CD8+ and relatively rare in peripheral blood.

TCRdb redid the calling of the 5' RACE reads with MiXCR, one entry per CDR3 protein. The sample consists of 150,000 to 200,000 distinct CDR3 sequences, 13% of them appearing once. V was cut by 0 bases and J by 1 base, with 10 bases left in between. The length of the CDR3 is 15 residues. From germline, CDR1 is MNHEY and CDR2 SVGAGI. This sequence joins TRBV6-5 and TRBJ2-7; no clear D. The sample consisted of blood, either unsorted or a sorted T cell fraction (not recorded which). This receptor was identified in a female donor with ankylosing spondylitis or in good health (not recorded which). CDR3 in amino acids: CASSYSLQLSYEQYF. CDR3 in DNA: TGTGCCAGCAGTTACTCGTTACAGTTGTCCTACGAGCAGTACTTC.